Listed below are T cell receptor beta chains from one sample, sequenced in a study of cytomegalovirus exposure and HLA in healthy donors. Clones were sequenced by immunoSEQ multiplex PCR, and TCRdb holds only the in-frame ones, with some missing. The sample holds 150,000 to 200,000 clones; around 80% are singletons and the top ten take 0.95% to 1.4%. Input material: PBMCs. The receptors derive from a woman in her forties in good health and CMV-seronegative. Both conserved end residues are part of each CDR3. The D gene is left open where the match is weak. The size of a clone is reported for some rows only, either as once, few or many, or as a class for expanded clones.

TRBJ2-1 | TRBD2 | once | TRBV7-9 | CASGLAGGEQFF | TGTGCCAGCGGGCTAGCGGGAGGTGAGCAGTTCTTC
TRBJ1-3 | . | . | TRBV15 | CATSRDATVAGNTIYF | TGTGCCACCAGCAGAGACGCGACAGTCGCTGGAAACACCATATATTTT
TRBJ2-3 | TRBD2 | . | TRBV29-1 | CSSLAGGFLSTDTQYF | TGCAGCTCCCTAGCGGGAGGGTTTCTTAGCACAGATACGCAGTATTTT
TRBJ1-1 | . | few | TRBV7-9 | CASTRGGTTEAFF | TGTGCCAGCACGCGGGGGGGGACCACTGAAGCTTTCTTT
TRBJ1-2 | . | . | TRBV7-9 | CSSSLVPSQPSNYGYTF | TGTTCCAGCAGCTTAGTACCGAGCCAACCCTCTAACTATGGCTACACCTTC
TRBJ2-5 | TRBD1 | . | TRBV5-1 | CASSYTTGEQYF | TGCGCCAGCAGCTATACAACAGGGGAGCAGTACTTC
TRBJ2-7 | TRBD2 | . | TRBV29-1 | CSVDETSGSSQYF | TGCAGCGTTGACGAGACTAGCGGGAGTTCGCAGTACTTC
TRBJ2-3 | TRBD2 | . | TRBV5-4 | CASSLGSPSGRSDTQYF | TGTGCCAGCAGCTTAGGTTCCCCTAGCGGGAGGTCAGATACGCAGTATTTT
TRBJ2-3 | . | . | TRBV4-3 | CASSQDAGSEADTQYF | TGCGCCAGCAGCCAAGATGCGGGATCTGAGGCAGATACGCAGTATTTT
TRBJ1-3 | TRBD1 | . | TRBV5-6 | CASSTGDSRNTIYF | TGTGCCAGCAGCACCGGGGACAGTCGAAACACCATATATTTT
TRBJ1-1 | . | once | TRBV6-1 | CASSDVSGVNTEAFF | TGTGCCAGCAGTGATGTATCAGGGGTGAACACTGAAGCTTTCTTT
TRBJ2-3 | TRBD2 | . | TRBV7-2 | CASSRNLAGADTQYF | TGTGCCAGCAGCCGAAATCTAGCGGGAGCAGATACGCAGTATTTT
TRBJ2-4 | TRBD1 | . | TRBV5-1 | CASSLETGTGNIQYF | TGCGCCAGCAGCTTGGAGACCGGGACAGGGAACATTCAGTACTTC
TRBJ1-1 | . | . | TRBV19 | CASSIDGENTEAFF | TGTGCCAGTAGTATAGACGGGGAGAACACTGAAGCTTTCTTT
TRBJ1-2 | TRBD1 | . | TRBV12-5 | CASGPGTGNDYGYTF | TGTGCTAGTGGTCCTGGGACAGGGAACGACTATGGCTACACCTTC
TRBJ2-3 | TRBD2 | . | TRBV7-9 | CASSASGDTQYF | TGTGCCAGCAGCGCTAGCGGGGATACGCAGTATTTT
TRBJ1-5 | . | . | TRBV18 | CASSPIHGGDQPQHF | TGTGCCAGCTCACCTATCCATGGGGGCGATCAGCCCCAGCATTTT
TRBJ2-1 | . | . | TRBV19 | CASSMTGNNEQFF | TGTGCCAGTAGTATGACGGGAAACAATGAGCAGTTCTTC
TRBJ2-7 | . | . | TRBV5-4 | CASSPGGSYEQYF | TGTGCCAGCAGCCCTGGGGGGTCCTACGAGCAGTACTTC
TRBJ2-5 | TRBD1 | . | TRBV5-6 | CASNRGRAYQETQYF | TGTGCCAGCAACAGGGGCAGGGCCTACCAAGAGACCCAGTACTTC
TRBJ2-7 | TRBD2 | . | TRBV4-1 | CASSQVPSGSIYEQYF | TGCGCCAGCAGCCAAGTCCCCAGCGGGAGTATTTACGAGCAGTACTTC
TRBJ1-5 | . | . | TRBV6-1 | CASTWTVGSNQPQHF | TGTGCCAGCACTTGGACAGTCGGATCGAATCAGCCCCAGCATTTT
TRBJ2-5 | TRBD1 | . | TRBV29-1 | CSVESGDRGTYGTKKETQYF | TGCAGCGTTGAGAGTGGGGACAGGGGAACATACGGGACTAAAAAAGAGACCCAGTACTTC
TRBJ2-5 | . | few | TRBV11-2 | CASSLPADPRETQYF | TGTGCCAGCAGCTTACCAGCGGACCCCAGGGAGACCCAGTACTTC
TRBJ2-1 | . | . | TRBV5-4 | CASSPGIGRSYNEQFF | TGTGCCAGCAGCCCTGGAATAGGGAGGTCCTACAATGAGCAGTTCTTC
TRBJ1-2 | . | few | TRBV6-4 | CASSDTAGIGYTF | TGTGCCAGCAGTGACACGGCAGGGATTGGCTACACCTTC
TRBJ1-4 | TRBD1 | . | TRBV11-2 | CASSRTTGGDEKLFF | TGTGCCAGCAGCCGCACGACAGGGGGGGATGAAAAACTGTTTTTT
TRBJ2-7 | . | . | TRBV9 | CASSVGPGGSSYEQYF | TGTGCCAGCAGCGTAGGTCCCGGAGGCAGCTCCTACGAGCAGTACTTC
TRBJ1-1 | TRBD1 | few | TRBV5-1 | CASSFTGANTEAFF | TGCGCCAGCAGCTTTACAGGGGCGAACACTGAAGCTTTCTTT
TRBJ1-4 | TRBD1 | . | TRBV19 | CASSSTGGDGEKLFF | TGTGCCAGTAGCTCGACAGGGGGGGACGGCGAAAAACTGTTTTTT
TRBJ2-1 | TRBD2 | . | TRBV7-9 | CAGHGSGRLPSYNEQFF | TGTGCCGGCCACGGTAGCGGGAGGTTACCCTCCTACAATGAGCAGTTCTTC
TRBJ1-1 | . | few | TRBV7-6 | CASSPGIRTEAFF | TGTGCCAGCAGCCCGGGAATTCGAACTGAAGCTTTCTTT
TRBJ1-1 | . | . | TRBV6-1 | CASGRGNTEAFF | TGTGCCAGCGGGAGGGGGAACACTGAAGCTTTCTTT
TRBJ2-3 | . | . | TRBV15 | CATSRESLTGEGTDTQYF | TGTGCCACCAGCAGAGAAAGCCTGACGGGAGAGGGAACAGATACGCAGTATTTT
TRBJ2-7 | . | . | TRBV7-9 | CASSLGHLYEQYF | TGTGCCAGCAGCTTAGGGCACCTCTACGAGCAGTACTTC
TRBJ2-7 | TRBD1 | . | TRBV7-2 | CASSLADRGRYEQYF | TGTGCCAGCAGCTTAGCGGACAGGGGAAGGTACGAGCAGTACTTC
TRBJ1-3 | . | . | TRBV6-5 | CASTGHLSGNTIYF | TGTGCCAGCACGGGACATCTTTCTGGAAACACCATATATTTT
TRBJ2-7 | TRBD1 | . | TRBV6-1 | CASRPGQGVYEQYF | TGTGCCAGCAGACCGGGACAGGGGGTCTACGAGCAGTACTTC
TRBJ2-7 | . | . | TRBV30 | CAWSVIGGTAEQYF | TGTGCCTGGAGTGTTATCGGCGGTACGGCCGAGCAGTACTTC
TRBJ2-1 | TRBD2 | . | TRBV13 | CASSFGRALNEQFF | TGTGCCAGCAGCTTCGGGAGGGCCTTGAATGAGCAGTTCTTC
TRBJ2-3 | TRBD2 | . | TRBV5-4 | CASSFNVGGPGLTDTQYF | TGTGCCAGCAGCTTTAACGTGGGAGGGCCGGGTCTCACAGATACGCAGTATTTT
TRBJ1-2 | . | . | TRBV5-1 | CASSLATAVDGYTF | TGCGCCAGCAGCTTGGCTACAGCAGTGGATGGCTACACCTTC
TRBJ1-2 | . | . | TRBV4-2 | CASSQGGLSNYGYTF | TGTGCCAGCAGCCAAGGGGGACTTTCTAACTATGGCTACACCTTC
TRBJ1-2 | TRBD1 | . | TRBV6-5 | CASGTGDYGYTF | TGTGCCAGCGGGACAGGAGACTATGGCTACACCTTC
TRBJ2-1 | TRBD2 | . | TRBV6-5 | CASSTGTSVYNEQFF | TGTGCCAGCAGTACCGGGACTAGCGTATACAATGAGCAGTTCTTC
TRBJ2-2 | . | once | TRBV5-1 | CASSLAAIQGNTGELFF | TGCGCCAGCAGCTTGGCCGCAATCCAGGGTAACACCGGGGAGCTGTTTTTT
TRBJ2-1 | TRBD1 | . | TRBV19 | CASTIGDRVTYNEQFF | TGTGCCAGTACCATCGGGGACAGGGTCACCTACAATGAGCAGTTCTTC
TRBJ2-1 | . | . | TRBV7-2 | CASSLGVRFGGSSYNEQFF | TGTGCCAGCAGCTTAGGGGTACGGTTTGGAGGGAGCTCCTACAATGAGCAGTTCTTC
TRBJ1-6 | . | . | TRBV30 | CAWSAYRDLPRRHNSPLHF | TGTGCCTGGAGTGCATACAGGGACCTACCTCGGAGGCATAATTCACCCCTCCACTTT
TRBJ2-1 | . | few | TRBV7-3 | CASSLSYNEQFF | TGTGCCAGCAGCTTATCTTACAATGAGCAGTTCTTC
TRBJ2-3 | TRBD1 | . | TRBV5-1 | CASSLGQGADTQYF | TGCGCCAGCAGCTTGGGACAGGGGGCAGATACGCAGTATTTT
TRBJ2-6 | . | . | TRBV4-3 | CASSQALSETGANVLTF | TGCGCCAGCAGCCAAGCCTTGTCTGAGACTGGGGCCAACGTCCTGACTTTC
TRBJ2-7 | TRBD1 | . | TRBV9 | CASSVATAGTGTNEQYF | TGTGCCAGCAGCGTAGCTACCGCCGGGACAGGGACCAACGAGCAGTACTTC
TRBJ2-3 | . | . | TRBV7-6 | CASSPPAGLTDTRYF | TGTGCCAGCAGCCCCCCAGCGGGTCTTACAGATACGCGGTATTTT
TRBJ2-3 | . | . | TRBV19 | CASSIDSGSSTDTQYF | TGTGCCAGTAGTATAGATTCGGGTAGTAGCACAGATACGCAGTATTTT
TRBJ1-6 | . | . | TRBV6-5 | CASSEGAYNSPLHF | TGTGCCAGCAGCGAGGGGGCCTATAATTCACCCCTCCACTTT
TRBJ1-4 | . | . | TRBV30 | CACQGSSGKLFF | TGTGCCTGTCAGGGCTCCTCAGGAAAACTGTTTTTT
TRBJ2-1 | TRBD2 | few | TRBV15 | CATSRDGVAGVMNEQFF | TGTGCCACCAGCAGAGATGGGGTAGCGGGAGTAATGAATGAGCAGTTCTTC
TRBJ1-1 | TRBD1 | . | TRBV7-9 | CASSFSRGPRTEAFF | TGTGCCAGCAGCTTCTCCAGGGGGCCCCGCACTGAAGCTTTCTTT